The clone carrying this T cell receptor beta chain was counted ten times or more. Its matching antigen is unknown. This entry is derived from a study of regulatory T cells in long-lasting Graves disease. Time point here: persistent/refractory GD, antithyroid drugs over 5 years with positive TRAb. The TCR library was made from RNA extracted from PBMCs. CDR3 length: 15 residues. Losses at the gene ends were 1 base for V and 4 bases for J; bases not matched to a gene: 4. Germline assignment: CDR1 SNHLY and CDR2 FYNNEI. In building TCR beta libraries, iRepertoire HTBI primers were used together with Arm-PCR of CDR3 regions. In TCRdb, the multiplex PCR reads were re-called with MiXCR into one record per CDR3 protein. The sample includes a few hundred thousand distinct CDR3 sequences, around 24% of them seen just once. General study results and limits: Sample size, which was small, may have reduced accuracy. Persistent-disease Graves' patients showed less TCR diversity than new cases.

The chain recombines TRBV2 with TRBJ1-5, with TRBD1 matching 7 bases. This sample comprised peripheral blood mononuclear cells (PBMCs), obtained when the disease was refractory, from a patient treated with antithyroid drugs. The sequence was collected from a female donor with Graves disease. DNA of the CDR3: TGTGCCAGCAGTGAAGAGACAGGGCGGAATCAGCCCCAGCATTTT. Translation gives CASSEETGRNQPQHF.